What follows is one TCR beta chain and its context. Per the germline V gene, CDR1 is GTSNPN and CDR2 is SVGIG (reference sequence). The CDR3 has 15 amino acids. Trimming removed 3 bases from V and 6 bases from J; junction bases left unmatched: 9. Participants were aged about 18 to 90 years from around 26 US areas. Under the authors' procedure: The assay estimated nucleated cells by amplifying reference gene primers. The repertoire was sequenced with immunoSEQ multiplex PCR; TCRdb's copy has only in-frame clones and lacks some. V, J and clone size are those of that table, while D and trimming were read from the DNA. In the table there are some 200,000 clones, 80% of which are singletons. This entry is derived from a study of blood T cell repertoires in COVID-19. Study background: COVID-19 samples, acute and convalescent, were from the United States, Italy and Spain.

This sequence was found in a woman between 40 and 50 years old with acute COVID-19. Sequencing input: PBMCs or T cells enriched from blood (not recorded which). This chain uses TRBV30 with TRBJ2-3; 10 bases map to TRBD2. The CDR3 region is CAWSPASGSGDTQYF. The CDR3 DNA reads TGTGCCTGGAGCCCCGCTAGCGGGAGTGGGGATACGCAGTATTTT.